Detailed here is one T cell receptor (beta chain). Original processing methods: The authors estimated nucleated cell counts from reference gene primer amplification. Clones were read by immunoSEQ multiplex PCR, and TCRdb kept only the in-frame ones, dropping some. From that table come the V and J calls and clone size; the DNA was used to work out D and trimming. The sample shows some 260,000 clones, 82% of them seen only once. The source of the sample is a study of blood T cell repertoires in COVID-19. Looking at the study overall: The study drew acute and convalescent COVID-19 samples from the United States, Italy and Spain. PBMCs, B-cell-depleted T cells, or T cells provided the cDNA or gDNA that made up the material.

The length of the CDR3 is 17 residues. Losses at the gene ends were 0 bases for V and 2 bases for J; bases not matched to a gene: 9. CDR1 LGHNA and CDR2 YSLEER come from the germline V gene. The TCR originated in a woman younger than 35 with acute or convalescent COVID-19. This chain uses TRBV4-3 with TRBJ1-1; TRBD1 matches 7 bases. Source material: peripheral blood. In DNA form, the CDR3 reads TGCGCCAGCAGCCAAGATCCGGGACAGAGTTACAACACTGAAGCTTTCTTT. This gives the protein CASSQDPGQSYNTEAFF.